Presented here are 9 T cell receptor beta chains from one specimen sequenced in a study of control samples from healthy donors and cancer patients. Data came from immunoSEQ multiplex PCR; TCRdb stores just in-frame clones and leaves some out. The sample holds approximately 170,000 clones, roughly 95% seen once. The sequencing input was blood. These receptors were obtained from a woman aged 60 to 75 in good health.

About this clone: The junction and the germline gene differ at one end; a read error may be behind it. The chain links TRBV7-7 to TRBJ2-1; 7 bases map to TRBD2. Germline assignment: CDR1 SSHAT and CDR2 FNYEAQ (reference sequence). The CDR3 loop spans 15 amino acids. The CDR3 loop is CASSLGTILYNEQFF. The DNA for the CDR3 is TGTGCTAGCAGCCTGGGGACTATCCTCTACAATGAGCAGTTCTTC.

The chain has TRBV10-3 and TRBJ1-4; D possibly corresponds to TRBD1 (6 bases). CDR3 size: 16 residues. Germline CDR1 and CDR2: ENHRY and SYGVKD. V was cut by 7 bases and J by 6 bases, with 21 bases left in between. Written as DNA, the CDR3 is TGTGCCATCACTCAGGCACAAAACAGGGTCCATGAAAAACTGTTTTTT. This gives the protein CAITQAQNRVHEKLFF.

This clone was observed a few times. This sequence joins TRBV7-9 and TRBJ1-6; unclear D gene. Per germline, CDR1 SEHNR and CDR2 FQNEAQ (reference sequence). CDR3 size: 13 residues. V was shortened by 1 base and J by 8 bases, with 6 bases between the two germline ends. The CDR3 region is CASSLDGDSPLHF. DNA of the CDR3: TGTGCCAGCAGCTTAGACGGGGATTCACCCCTCCACTTT.

V is TRBV24-1 and J is TRBJ2-3, with D possibly matching TRBD1 (6 bases). CDR3 size: 14 residues. Trimming removed 4 bases at V and 4 bases at J, with 11 bases between. The germline CDR1 and CDR2 sequences are KGHDR and SFDVKD. This CDR3 reads CATSDPTGSDTQYF. Written as DNA, the CDR3 is TGTGCCACCAGTGACCCTACAGGGTCAGATACGCAGTATTTT.

This clone was seen only once. The chain carries TRBV7-8 and TRBJ2-2, with no clear D. V lost 2 bases and J lost 1, with 5 bases in between. The CDR3 is 14 residues long. The germline V gene encodes CDR1 SGHVS and CDR2 FQNEAQ. The CDR3 loop is CASSLPVNTGELFF. CDR3 in DNA: TGTGCCAGCAGCTTACCAGTGAACACCGGGGAGCTGTTTTTT.

This clone came up once. V is TRBV27 and J is TRBJ1-2, with D perhaps matching TRBD1 (5 bases). Deletions cut 5 bases from V and 4 bases from J, with 5 bases between. CDR3 size: 11 residues. From germline, CDR1 is MNHEY and CDR2 SMNVEV (reference sequence). CDR3 loop: CASSRGYGYTF. As DNA, the CDR3 is TGTGCCAGCAGTAGGGGCTATGGCTACACCTTC.

The gene calls are TRBV5-6 and TRBJ1-3; 9 positions match TRBD1. Germline V gives CDR1 SGHDT, CDR2 YYEEEE. The CDR3 is 15 residues long. V dropped 2 bases and J dropped 7; count of bases not matched to a gene: 7. The CDR3 DNA reads TGTGCCAGCAGCTTTGGACAGGGGCTTGGGAACACCATATATTTT. It specifies CASSFGQGLGNTIYF. The full variable domain, completed using reference TRBV5-6 and TRBJ1-3, is DAGVTQSPTHLIKTRGQQVTLRCSPKSGHDTVSWYQQALGQGPQFIFQYYEEEERQRGNFPDRFSGHQFPNYSSELNVNALLLGDSALYLCASSFGQGLGNTIYFGEGSWLTVV.

The V call is TRBV5-5, the J call TRBJ1-1; D not certain. Germline-derived CDR1 and CDR2 are SGHKS and YYEKEE (reference sequence). The CDR3 has 14 residues. V lost 3 bases and J lost 5, with 14 bases in between. In DNA, the CDR3 is TGTGCCAGCAGCTCAACCCGTCCCGGGACTGAAGCTTTCTTT. Amino acids: CASSSTRPGTEAFF.

This rearrangement joins TRBV6-2 or TRBV6-3 to TRBJ2-7; 8 bases match TRBD1. Germline V gives CDR1 MNHEY, CDR2 SVGEGT. This CDR3 region has 14 residues. V dropped 0 bases and J dropped 2; count of bases not matched to a gene: 0. CDR3: CASSYSDRAYEQYF. The CDR3 bases are TGTGCCAGCAGTTACTCGGACAGGGCCTACGAGCAGTACTTC.